A selection of T cell receptor beta chains follows, all from one sample in a study of T cells in Graves' hyperthyroidism and ophthalmopathy. TCRdb passed the multiplex PCR reads through MiXCR, listing each CDR3 protein once. Of around 570,000 distinct CDR3 sequences listed, 20% are singletons. Sequenced: blood. Receptors originate from a man in his forties with Graves' ophthalmopathy. The CDR3 runs from the conserved cysteine through the conserved F or W. A D gene is named only where the DNA matches it firmly. For some rows the clone size is stated as once, few or many, or as a class when expanded; others skip it.

CDR3aa: CASRLRTFNYGYTF
CDR3nt: TGTGCCAGCAGACTTCGGACCTTTAACTATGGCTACACCTTC
v_gene: TRBV28
j_gene: TRBJ1-2
abundance: NA
d_gene: NA

CDR3aa: CASSPPHGEGYTF
CDR3nt: TGTGCCAGCTCACCCCCTCATGGGGAGGGCTACACCTTC
v_gene: TRBV18
j_gene: TRBJ1-2
abundance: few
d_gene: NA

CDR3aa: CASSPSGRASEQYF
CDR3nt: TGTGCCAGCAGTCCTAGCGGGAGGGCCTCCGAGCAGTACTTC
v_gene: TRBV6-1
j_gene: TRBJ2-7
abundance: many
d_gene: TRBD2

CDR3aa: CAGSPRDTTYEQYF
CDR3nt: TGTGCCGGCTCACCACGGGACACCACCTACGAGCAGTACTTC
v_gene: TRBV28
j_gene: TRBJ2-7
abundance: NA
d_gene: NA

CDR3aa: CASSLVTGGYTF
CDR3nt: TGTGCCAGCAGTTTAGTCACCGGCGGCTACACCTTC
v_gene: TRBV28
j_gene: TRBJ1-2
abundance: NA
d_gene: NA

CDR3aa: CASSPRTGLADTQYF
CDR3nt: TGTGCCAGTAGTCCCCGGACAGGGCTGGCAGATACGCAGTATTTT
v_gene: TRBV19
j_gene: TRBJ2-3
abundance: NA
d_gene: TRBD1

CDR3aa: CASSRGQGVEAFF
CDR3nt: TGTGCCAGTAGTCGCGGACAGGGGGTTGAAGCTTTCTTT
v_gene: TRBV7-8
j_gene: TRBJ1-1
abundance: few
d_gene: TRBD1

CDR3aa: CASTYGGNREKLFF
CDR3nt: TGTGCCAGCACCTACGGTGGAAATCGAGAAAAACTGTTTTTT
v_gene: TRBV6-1
j_gene: TRBJ1-4
abundance: NA
d_gene: NA

CDR3aa: CASNRGLPTDTQYF
CDR3nt: TGTGCCAGCAATCGGGGACTGCCCACAGATACGCAGTATTTT
v_gene: TRBV6-1
j_gene: TRBJ2-3
abundance: few
d_gene: NA

CDR3aa: CASSLGTNAGELFF
CDR3nt: TGTGCCAGCAGCTTAGGAACGAACGCCGGGGAGCTGTTTTTT
v_gene: TRBV13
j_gene: TRBJ2-2
abundance: few
d_gene: NA

CDR3aa: CASSFVRGLDYGYTF
CDR3nt: TGTGCCAGCAGCTTTGTTCGGGGTTTGGACTATGGCTACACCTTC
v_gene: TRBV7-8
j_gene: TRBJ1-2
abundance: few
d_gene: NA

CDR3aa: CASSLAGIYEQYF
CDR3nt: TGTGCCAGCAGCTTGGCAGGGATCTACGAGCAGTACTTC
v_gene: TRBV12-3/TRBV12-4
j_gene: TRBJ2-7
abundance: many
d_gene: NA

CDR3aa: CASSLGPREKLFF
CDR3nt: TGTGCCAGCAGTTTGGGTCCGAGGGAAAAACTGTTTTTT
v_gene: TRBV12-3/TRBV12-4
j_gene: TRBJ1-4
abundance: NA
d_gene: NA

CDR3aa: CASNPGFSTDTQYF
CDR3nt: TGTGCCAGCAACCCAGGGTTTAGCACAGATACGCAGTATTTT
v_gene: TRBV7-9
j_gene: TRBJ2-3
abundance: NA
d_gene: NA

CDR3aa: CASSLWTGIGGEQYF
CDR3nt: TGTGCCAGCTCCCTCTGGACAGGGATCGGAGGCGAGCAGTACTTC
v_gene: TRBV18
j_gene: TRBJ2-7
abundance: many
d_gene: TRBD1

CDR3aa: CASSPQPASNEQFF
CDR3nt: TGTGCCAGCAGCCCCCAGCCTGCCTCCAATGAGCAGTTCTTC
v_gene: TRBV7-8
j_gene: TRBJ2-1
abundance: many
d_gene: NA

CDR3aa: CASSVGAQRNTEAFF
CDR3nt: TGTGCCAGCAGCGTAGGTGCACAAAGGAACACTGAAGCTTTCTTT
v_gene: TRBV9
j_gene: TRBJ1-1
abundance: many
d_gene: NA

CDR3aa: CSVTVSPPRTEAFF
CDR3nt: TGCAGCGTTACGGTCTCTCCTCCGCGCACTGAAGCTTTCTTT
v_gene: TRBV29-1
j_gene: TRBJ1-1
abundance: NA
d_gene: NA

CDR3aa: CASSEQTQGLGGPQHF
CDR3nt: TGTGCCAGCAGTGAACAAACACAGGGACTTGGCGGACCCCAGCATTTT
v_gene: TRBV6-1
j_gene: TRBJ1-5
abundance: NA
d_gene: NA

CDR3aa: CSVGRDGDNEKLFF
CDR3nt: TGCAGCGTAGGGAGGGACGGGGACAATGAAAAACTGTTTTTT
v_gene: TRBV29-1
j_gene: TRBJ1-4
abundance: NA
d_gene: NA

CDR3aa: CASSPTWGQGPYEQYF
CDR3nt: TGTGCCAGCAGCCCGACTTGGGGACAGGGCCCCTACGAGCAGTACTTC
v_gene: TRBV28
j_gene: TRBJ2-7
abundance: many
d_gene: TRBD1

CDR3aa: CASRDSSPLHF
CDR3nt: TGTGCCAGCAGGGACTCTTCACCCCTCCACTTT
v_gene: TRBV5-5
j_gene: TRBJ1-6
abundance: few
d_gene: NA

CDR3aa: CASSRTGSYGYTF
CDR3nt: TGTGCCAGCAGTAGGACAGGAAGCTATGGCTACACCTTC
v_gene: TRBV6-2/TRBV6-3
j_gene: TRBJ1-2
abundance: NA
d_gene: TRBD1

CDR3aa: CASSETSGSGGEQFF
CDR3nt: TGTGCCAGCAGTGAGACTAGCGGGAGTGGCGGTGAGCAGTTCTTC
v_gene: TRBV2
j_gene: TRBJ2-1
abundance: NA
d_gene: TRBD2

CDR3aa: CSARDLSGTGSSYEQYF
CDR3nt: TGCAGTGCTAGAGATCTTTCCGGGACAGGGAGTTCCTACGAGCAGTACTTC
v_gene: TRBV20-1
j_gene: TRBJ2-7
abundance: few
d_gene: TRBD1

CDR3aa: CASSPLRGTLQETQYF
CDR3nt: TGTGCCAGCTCACCACTCAGAGGGACCTTACAAGAGACCCAGTACTTC
v_gene: TRBV18
j_gene: TRBJ2-5
abundance: many
d_gene: NA

CDR3aa: CSIDGSNQPQHF
CDR3nt: TGCAGCATCGACGGTAGTAATCAGCCCCAGCATTTT
v_gene: TRBV29-1
j_gene: TRBJ1-5
abundance: few
d_gene: NA